Listed below are T cell receptor beta chains from one sample, sequenced in a study of T cell repertoires in cytomegalovirus infection. MiXCR, applied by TCRdb to the reads, yields one record per CDR3 protein. The sample shows fewer than 1,000,000 distinct CDR3 sequences, less than 35% of them seen only once. No antigen has been identified for these receptors. The specimen was cultured CD8+ T cells from PBMCs, collected from culture after CMV antigen stimulation. The receptor source for this set is a human donor in good health (CMV status not recorded). Some clones in this sample may be carry-over from other donors' samples. Both conserved end residues are part of each CDR3. D genes are given only for firm matches. Where a row states a size, it is once, few, many or the class of an expanded clone; other rows omit it.

V gene	J gene	clone size	D gene	CDR3 protein	CDR3 DNA
TRBV29-1	TRBJ2-1	few	-	CSVDVGDPRLFF	TGCAGCGTTGATGTGGGGGATCCTCGTCTGTTCTTC
TRBV7-9	TRBJ2-5	few	-	CASRFGAIQETQYF	TGTGCCAGCAGGTTCGGAGCTATCCAAGAGACCCAGTACTTC
TRBV5-1	TRBJ2-1	-	-	CASSTLGDDEQFF	TGCGCCAGCAGCACGTTGGGGGACGATGAGCAGTTCTTC
TRBV12-5	TRBJ2-3	-	-	CASGLAQGGRTDTQYF	TGTGCTAGTGGTTTGGCACAGGGGGGGAGAACAGATACGCAGTATTTT
TRBV4-1	TRBJ1-1	-	-	CASSPQPSVNTGAFF	TGCGCCAGCAGCCCTCAGCCGAGCGTGAACACTGGAGCTTTCTTT
TRBV29-1	TRBJ1-2	-	TRBD1	CSVGVSTGIGYGYTF	TGCAGCGTTGGAGTTTCGACAGGGATAGGCTATGGCTACACCTTC
TRBV27	TRBJ2-5	-	TRBD1	CVSSPGTGADACF	TGTGTCAGCAGTCCAGGGACAGGAGCCGACGCCTGCTTC
TRBV29-1	TRBJ2-7	-	TRBD1	CSVEGDRESYEQYF	TGCAGCGTTGAAGGGGACAGGGAGTCCTACGAGCAGTACTTC
TRBV7-9	TRBJ1-4	-	TRBD1	CASSQGQGGMSEKLFF	TGTGCCAGCAGCCAAGGACAGGGGGGGATGAGTGAAAAACTGTTTTTT
TRBV5-1	TRBJ2-7	-	-	CASSLVGVLDEQYF	TGCGCCAGCAGCTTGGTGGGTGTCTTGGACGAGCAGTACTTC
TRBV6-5	TRBJ2-1	-	TRBD2	CASSSVGGGNEQFF	TGTGCCAGCAGTTCCGTCGGGGGGGGGAATGAGCAGTTCTTC
TRBV6-1	TRBJ2-7	few	TRBD1	CATWTGYEQYF	TGTGCCACCTGGACAGGATACGAGCAGTACTTC
TRBV5-5	TRBJ2-1	-	-	CASSFPGTASSHYYNEQFF	TGTGCCAGCAGCTTTCCAGGGACCGCGTCCTCTCACTACTACAATGAGCAGTTCTTC
TRBV14	TRBJ2-1	once	TRBD2	CASSPPLAGGPYNEQFF	TGTGCCAGCAGCCCCCCACTAGCGGGGGGCCCCTACAATGAGCAGTTCTTC
TRBV4-1	TRBJ1-1	few	-	CASSQGAYAMNTEAFF	TGCGCCAGCAGCCAAGGGGCTTACGCAATGAACACTGAAGCTTTCTTT
TRBV27	TRBJ2-1	many	TRBD2	CASSWWTSGGNEQFF	TGTGCCAGCAGTTGGTGGACTAGCGGGGGTAATGAGCAGTTCTTC
TRBV7-9	TRBJ1-2	many	-	CASSFASGYYGYTF	TGTGCCAGCAGCTTCGCGAGCGGATACTATGGCTACACCTTC
TRBV7-9	TRBJ1-2	many	-	CASTLGSTYGYTF	TGTGCCAGCACCCTAGGGTCAACCTATGGCTACACCTTC
TRBV2	TRBJ2-3	-	-	CASRQRFTDTQYF	TGTGCCAGCAGGCAACGGTTCACAGATACGCAGTATTTT
TRBV27	TRBJ2-2	-	-	CASSLYPQAPPPTGELFF	TGTGCCAGCAGTTTATACCCCCAGGCGCCGCCACCCACCGGGGAGCTGTTTTTT
TRBV19	TRBJ2-1	few	-	CASSIDQLGLYNEQFF	TGTGCCAGTAGTATAGATCAGTTGGGGCTTTACAATGAGCAGTTCTTC
TRBV12-3/TRBV12-4	TRBJ2-2	-	-	CASSLSIPNTGELFF	TGTGCCAGCAGTTTATCGATACCCAACACCGGGGAGCTGTTTTTT
TRBV27	TRBJ1-2	few	-	CASSLSGSNYGYTF	TGTGCCAGCAGTTTATCGGGCAGCAACTATGGCTACACCTTC
TRBV2	TRBJ2-7	-	TRBD2	CASSERGGPYEQYF	TGTGCCAGCAGTGAGCGGGGGGGCCCCTACGAGCAGTACTTC
TRBV5-4	TRBJ1-1	-	-	CASTNGMLGGPNTEAFF	TGTGCCAGCACAAACGGGATGCTCGGGGGACCGAACACTGAAGCTTTCTTT
TRBV11-2	TRBJ2-6	few	-	CASSPDLSGANVLTF	TGCGCCAGCAGCCCGGATCTTTCTGGGGCCAACGTCCTGACTTTC
TRBV7-2	TRBJ1-2	-	-	CASSLEPTPGYTF	TGTGCCAGCAGCTTAGAACCGACCCCCGGCTACACCTTC
TRBV10-3	TRBJ1-5	-	-	CAISEDSLNQPQHF	TGTGCCATCAGTGAAGACAGTCTCAATCAGCCCCAGCATTTT
TRBV6-2/TRBV6-3	TRBJ1-2	-	TRBD1	CASRGQGPPDYGYTF	TGTGCCAGCAGAGGACAGGGGCCCCCTGACTATGGCTACACCTTC
TRBV7-2	TRBJ2-6	many	-	CATPRDSGANVLTF	TGTGCCACTCCGAGGGACTCTGGGGCCAACGTCCTGACTTTC
TRBV10-2	TRBJ1-4	many	-	CASSEDRPATNEKLFF	TGCGCCAGCAGTGAAGACAGGCCTGCAACTAATGAAAAACTGTTTTTT
TRBV10-3	TRBJ1-2	-	TRBD1	CAILGTGRFDGYTF	TGTGCCATCCTAGGGACAGGGAGGTTTGATGGCTACACCTTC
TRBV15	TRBJ1-5	-	-	CATSSESVQGSNQPQHF	TGTGCCACCAGCTCTGAGTCGGTCCAGGGTAGCAATCAGCCCCAGCATTTT
TRBV10-3	TRBJ2-1	-	-	CAISDSRGVNNEQFF	TGTGCCATCAGTGATTCCAGGGGAGTAAACAATGAGCAGTTCTTC
TRBV10-2	TRBJ2-5	-	-	CASAVRGLQETQYF	TGCGCCAGCGCGGTGAGAGGGCTCCAAGAGACCCAGTACTTC
TRBV6-6	TRBJ2-1	few	TRBD2	CASSYLAVTDNEQFF	TGTGCCAGCAGTTACCTAGCGGTGACCGACAATGAGCAGTTCTTC
TRBV5-6	TRBJ2-6	-	-	CASSLGTASSGANVLTF	TGTGCCAGCAGCTTGGGGACCGCGAGCTCTGGGGCCAACGTCCTGACTTTC
TRBV27	TRBJ2-5	-	TRBD2	CASSLRGRGRETQYF	TGTGCCAGCAGTCTCCGAGGGAGGGGCAGGGAGACCCAGTACTTC
TRBV20-1	TRBJ1-4	-	-	CSARQKATNEKLFF	TGCAGTGCTAGGCAGAAAGCAACTAATGAAAAACTGTTTTTT
TRBV9	TRBJ2-6	-	-	CASRDLRESGANVLTF	TGTGCCAGCAGAGATCTAAGGGAATCTGGGGCCAACGTCCTGACTTTC
TRBV19	TRBJ1-2	-	TRBD1	CASRNYRDSELFYGYTF	TGTGCCAGTCGCAATTACCGGGACAGCGAATTGTTCTATGGCTACACCTTC
TRBV4-1	TRBJ2-2	-	-	CASSQDWHHLANTGELFF	TGCGCCAGCAGCCAAGATTGGCACCACCTAGCGAACACCGGGGAGCTGTTTTTT
TRBV2	TRBJ1-1	many	-	CASTGTQFEAFF	TGTGCCAGCACCGGGACTCAGTTTGAAGCTTTCTTT
TRBV12-3/TRBV12-4	TRBJ1-2	few	-	CASRPNGYTF	TGTGCCAGCAGGCCAAATGGCTACACCTTC
TRBV6-5	TRBJ2-1	many	-	CASSYSGGREQFF	TGTGCCAGCAGTTACTCCGGAGGTAGGGAGCAGTTCTTC
TRBV19	TRBJ1-2	-	-	CASSIYSPGDYGYTF	TGTGCCAGTAGTATTTACAGCCCGGGGGACTATGGCTACACCTTC
TRBV20-1	TRBJ1-5	-	-	CSAGPGQYNQPQHF	TGCAGTGCTGGACCCGGACAGTACAATCAGCCCCAGCATTTT
TRBV19	TRBJ1-2	-	TRBD1	CASTTGDGYGYTF	TGTGCCAGTACCACAGGGGATGGCTATGGCTACACCTTC
TRBV10-3	TRBJ2-4	-	TRBD1	CAISESSQGAAKNIQYF	TGTGCCATCAGTGAGTCGAGTCAGGGGGCAGCCAAAAACATTCAGTACTTC
TRBV2	TRBJ2-7	-	-	CASSGPGTTYEQYF	TGTGCCAGCAGTGGGCCAGGTACCACCTACGAGCAGTACTTC
TRBV7-7	TRBJ1-6	-	-	CASSTGPRGPLHF	TGTGCTAGCAGCACCGGGCCTCGGGGACCCCTCCACTTT
TRBV6-6	TRBJ2-1	-	-	CALGRFNVEFF	TGTGCCCTTGGCAGGTTCAATGTGGAGTTCTTC
TRBV6-1	TRBJ2-5	few	TRBD1	CASSKGGTGYDGETQYF	TGTGCCAGCAGTAAAGGGGGGACAGGGTACGACGGGGAGACCCAGTACTTC